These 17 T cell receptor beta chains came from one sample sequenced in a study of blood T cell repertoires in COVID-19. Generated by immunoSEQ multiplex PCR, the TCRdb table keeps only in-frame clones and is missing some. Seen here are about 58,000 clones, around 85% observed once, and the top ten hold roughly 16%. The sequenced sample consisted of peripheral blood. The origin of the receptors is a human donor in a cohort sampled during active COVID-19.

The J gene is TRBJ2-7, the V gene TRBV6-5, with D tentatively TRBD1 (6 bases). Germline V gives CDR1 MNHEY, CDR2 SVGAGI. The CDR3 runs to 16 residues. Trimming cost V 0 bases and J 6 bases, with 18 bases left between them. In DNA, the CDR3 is TGTGCCAGCAGTTACTCGCCAGGGGCTGTCTGGGGCGAGCAGTACTTC. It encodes CASSYSPGAVWGEQYF.

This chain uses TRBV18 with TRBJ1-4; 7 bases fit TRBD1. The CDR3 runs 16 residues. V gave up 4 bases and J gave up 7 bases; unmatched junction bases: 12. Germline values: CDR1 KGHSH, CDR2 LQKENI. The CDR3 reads CASSRRQGRETEKLFF. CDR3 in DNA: TGTGCCAGCTCACGGAGACAGGGTCGGGAAACTGAAAAACTGTTTTTT.

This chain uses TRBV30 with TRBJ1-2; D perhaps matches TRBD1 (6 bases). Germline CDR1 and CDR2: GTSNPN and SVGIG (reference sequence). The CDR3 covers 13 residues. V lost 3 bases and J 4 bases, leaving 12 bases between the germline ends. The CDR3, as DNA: TGTGCCTGGAGCGCACAGGGTTTCTATGGCTACACCTTC. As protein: CAWSAQGFYGYTF.

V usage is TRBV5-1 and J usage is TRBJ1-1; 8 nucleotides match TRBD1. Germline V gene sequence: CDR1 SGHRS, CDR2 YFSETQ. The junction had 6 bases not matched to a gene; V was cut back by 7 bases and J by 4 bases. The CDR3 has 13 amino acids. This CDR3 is CASQNRGGTEAFF. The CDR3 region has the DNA TGCGCCAGCCAAAACAGGGGGGGCACTGAAGCTTTCTTT. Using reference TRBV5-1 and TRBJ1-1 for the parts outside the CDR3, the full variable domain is KAGVTQTPRYLIKTRGQQVTLSCSPISGHRSVSWYQQTPGQGLQFLFEYFSETQRNKGNFPGRFSGRQFSNSRSEMNVSTLELGDSALYLCASQNRGGTEAFFGQGTRLTVV.

CDR3 nucleotide sequence: TGTGCCAGCAGGGGGACAGAGGGGACTGAAGCTTTCTTT. As protein: CASRGTEGTEAFF. The chain links TRBV2 to TRBJ1-1; 7 bases are a match to TRBD1. This CDR3 spans 13 amino acids. Germline V CDR1 and CDR2: SNHLY, FYNNEI. With 6 bases clipped from V and 5 bases from J, the junction kept 6 bases outside the gene matches.

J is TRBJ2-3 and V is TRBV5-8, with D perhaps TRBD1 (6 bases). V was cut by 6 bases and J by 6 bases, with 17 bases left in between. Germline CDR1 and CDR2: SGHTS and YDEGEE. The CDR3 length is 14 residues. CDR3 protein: CASTPRTGSDTQYF. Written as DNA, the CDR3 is TGTGCCAGCACCCCAAGAACAGGGTCGGATACGCAGTATTTT.

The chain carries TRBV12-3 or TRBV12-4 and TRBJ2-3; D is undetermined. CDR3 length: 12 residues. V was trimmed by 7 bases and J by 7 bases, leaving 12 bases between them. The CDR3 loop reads CASTWASNTQYF. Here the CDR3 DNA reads TGTGCCAGCACCTGGGCCTCAAATACGCAGTATTTT.

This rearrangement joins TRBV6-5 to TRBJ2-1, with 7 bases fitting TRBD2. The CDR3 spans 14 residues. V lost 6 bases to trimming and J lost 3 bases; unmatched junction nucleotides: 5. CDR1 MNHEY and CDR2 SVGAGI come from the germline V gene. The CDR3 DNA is TGTGCCAGCAGCCCACGGACTAGCTACAATGAGCAGTTCTTC. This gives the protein CASSPRTSYNEQFF.

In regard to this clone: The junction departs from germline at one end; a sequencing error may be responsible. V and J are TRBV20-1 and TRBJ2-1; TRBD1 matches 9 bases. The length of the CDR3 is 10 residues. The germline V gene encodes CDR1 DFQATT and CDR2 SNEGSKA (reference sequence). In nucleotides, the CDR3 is TGCAGTGCTAGTTGGGACAGGGTACTCTTC. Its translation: CSASWDRVLF.

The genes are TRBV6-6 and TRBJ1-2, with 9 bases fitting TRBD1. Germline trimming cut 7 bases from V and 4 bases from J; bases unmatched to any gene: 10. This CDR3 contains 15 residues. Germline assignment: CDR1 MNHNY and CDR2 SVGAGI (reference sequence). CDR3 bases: TGTGCCAGCAACCCCCACAGGGGGCGCGTCTATGGCTACACCTTC. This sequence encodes CASNPHRGRVYGYTF.

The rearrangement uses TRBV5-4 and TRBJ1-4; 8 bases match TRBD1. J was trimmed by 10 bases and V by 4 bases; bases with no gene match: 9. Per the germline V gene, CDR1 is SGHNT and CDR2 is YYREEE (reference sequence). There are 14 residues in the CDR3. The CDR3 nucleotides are TGTGCCAGCAGCCCGGACAGGGCGTCCGGAAAACTGTTTTTT. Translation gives CASSPDRASGKLFF.

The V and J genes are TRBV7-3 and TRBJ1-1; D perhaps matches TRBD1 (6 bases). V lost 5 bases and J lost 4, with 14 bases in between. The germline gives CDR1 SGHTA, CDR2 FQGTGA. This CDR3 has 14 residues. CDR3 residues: CASSPGQGSTEAFF. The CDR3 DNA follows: TGTGCCAGCAGCCCAGGCCAGGGGAGCACTGAAGCTTTCTTT.

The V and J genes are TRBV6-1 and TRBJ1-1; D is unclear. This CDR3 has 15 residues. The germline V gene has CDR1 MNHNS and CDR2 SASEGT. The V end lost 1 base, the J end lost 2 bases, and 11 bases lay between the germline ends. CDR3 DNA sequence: TGTGCCAGCAGTGAAGGATTACAGCCTAACACTGAAGCTTTCTTT. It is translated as CASSEGLQPNTEAFF.

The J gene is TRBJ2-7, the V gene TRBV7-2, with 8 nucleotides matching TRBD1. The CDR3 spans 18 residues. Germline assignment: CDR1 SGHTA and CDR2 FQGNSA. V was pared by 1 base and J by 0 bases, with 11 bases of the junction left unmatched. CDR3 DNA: TGTGCCAGCAGCTTAGTCGCAGGGGGCGCCGCCGACTCCTACGAGCAGTACTTC. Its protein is CASSLVAGGAADSYEQYF.

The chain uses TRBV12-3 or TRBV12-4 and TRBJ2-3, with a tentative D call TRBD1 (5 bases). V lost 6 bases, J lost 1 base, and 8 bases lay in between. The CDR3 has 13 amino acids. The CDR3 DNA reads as TGTGCCAGCAGGCTACAGGGCACAGATACGCAGTATTTT. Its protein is CASRLQGTDTQYF.

The CDR3 region is CASSSGLAGVMETQYF. CDR3 nucleotide sequence: TGTGCCAGCAGCTCGGGACTAGCGGGAGTAATGGAGACCCAGTACTTC. The chain combines TRBV7-8 with TRBJ2-5; 14 bases map to TRBD2. V lost 4 bases to trimming and J lost 5 bases; unmatched junction nucleotides: 6. The CDR3 covers 16 residues. Germline assignment: CDR1 SGHVS and CDR2 FQNEAQ. Supplemented by reference TRBV7-8 and TRBJ2-5, the full variable domain reads GAGVSQSPRYKVAKRGQDVALRCDPISGHVSLFWYQQALGQGPEFLTYFQNEAQLDKSGLPSDRFFAERPEGSVSTLKIQRTQQEDSAVYLCASSSGLAGVMETQYFGPGTRLLVL.

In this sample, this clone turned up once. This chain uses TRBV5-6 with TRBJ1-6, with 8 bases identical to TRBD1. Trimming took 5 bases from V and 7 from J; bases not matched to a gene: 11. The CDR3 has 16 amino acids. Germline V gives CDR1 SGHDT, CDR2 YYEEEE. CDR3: CASRFGQGAGNSPLHF. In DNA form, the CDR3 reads TGTGCCAGCAGATTCGGACAGGGTGCGGGGAATTCACCCCTCCACTTT.